A selection of T cell receptor beta chains follows, all from one sample in a study of T cells after yellow fever vaccination. TCRdb re-derived calls from the 5' RACE reads in MiXCR, one entry per CDR3 protein. The sample has about 200,000 distinct CDR3 sequences; around 3.1% are singletons. Source: CD4+ T cells sorted from PBMCs, taken 10 days after the yellow fever booster vaccination. Source of these receptors: a man younger than 35 who received the YFV17D yellow fever vaccine. Both conserved end residues are part of each CDR3. D genes are given only for firm matches. Clone size is stated in some rows and not others, as once, few, many or a class when expanded.

cdr3_nt	cdr3_aa	clone_size	j_call	v_call	d_call
TGTGCCAGCTCACCACCTTGGACAGGCGGTAGCACAGATACGCAGTATTTT	CASSPPWTGGSTDTQYF	many	TRBJ2-3	TRBV18	TRBD1
TGTGCCAGCAGCCAAGGAGGGGGCGGTGAAGCTTTCTTT	CASSQGGGGEAFF	few	TRBJ1-1	TRBV3-1	TRBD1
TGTGCCAGCAGTCAAGACAGGCTTGATCAGCCCCAGCATTTT	CASSQDRLDQPQHF	NA	TRBJ1-5	TRBV6-1	NA
TGCAGTGCTTGGGGATTAAGGGATTCACCCCTCCACTTT	CSAWGLRDSPLHF	many	TRBJ1-6	TRBV20-1	NA
TGTGCCAGCAGCCAACTAATGACAGGGAGTAAAGAGACCCAGTACTTC	CASSQLMTGSKETQYF	many	TRBJ2-5	TRBV7-9	TRBD1
TGTGCCACCAGCAGAGACAGGAACTATGGCTACACCTTC	CATSRDRNYGYTF	many	TRBJ1-2	TRBV15	NA
TGTGCCAGCAGCCCGGGGACGGGAGCCGCCCGTGCGCAGTATTTT	CASSPGTGAARAQYF	many	TRBJ2-3	TRBV7-9	NA
TGTGCCAGCTCTGGGCCTTCAGATACGCAGTATTTT	CASSGPSDTQYF	many	TRBJ2-3	TRBV5-4	NA
TGTGCCAGCAGCTTGTCGTGGGCTGGGGAAGCTTTCTTT	CASSLSWAGEAFF	many	TRBJ1-1	TRBV5-5	NA
TGCAGTTACGGACACGCGAACACTGAAGCTTTCTTT	CSYGHANTEAFF	many	TRBJ1-1	TRBV20-1	NA
TGTGCCACCAGTGACCTGACTAGCGGGGGGGCCGAAGATACGCAGTATTTT	CATSDLTSGGAEDTQYF	NA	TRBJ2-3	TRBV24-1	TRBD2
TGCGCCAGCAGCCAAGTCAATTTGGGGTTTCAGAAAGGAGAGACCCAGTACTTC	CASSQVNLGFQKGETQYF	many	TRBJ2-5	TRBV4-1	NA
TGTGCCAGCAGGGAACGGGGGCGCCCCACCGGGGAGCTGTTTTTT	CASRERGRPTGELFF	NA	TRBJ2-2	TRBV28	NA
TGTGCCAGCTCACGCGCTAGCGGATTCCAAGAGACCCAGTACTTC	CASSRASGFQETQYF	few	TRBJ2-5	TRBV18	TRBD2
TGCAGCGTTGTCCGGGACAGGGCCTCAGATACGCAGTATTTT	CSVVRDRASDTQYF	many	TRBJ2-3	TRBV29-1	TRBD1
TGTGCCAGCGGGGGGGCCTTGGGCGGGGAGCTGTTTTTT	CASGGALGGELFF	few	TRBJ2-2	TRBV2	NA
TGTGCTAGTTCGGCGACCGGGGAGCTGTTTTTT	CASSATGELFF	few	TRBJ2-2	TRBV12-5	NA
TGTGCCAGCAGCTTAGGGCAGGGGGTAAATGAAAAACTGTTTTTT	CASSLGQGVNEKLFF	many	TRBJ1-4	TRBV7-2	TRBD1
TGCGCCAGCAGCCCATCGACAGTGAACACTGAAGCTTTCTTT	CASSPSTVNTEAFF	many	TRBJ1-1	TRBV5-1	NA
TGCAGTGCAGCACTGGGAAATGAAAAACTGTTTTTT	CSAALGNEKLFF	NA	TRBJ1-4	TRBV20-1	NA
TGTGCCAGCAGTTTATCGGGCCCGGGGTTCACTGAAGCTTTCTTT	CASSLSGPGFTEAFF	once	TRBJ1-1	TRBV28	NA
TGTGCCAGCAGTCCAGGACAGGGAAGGGGCACAGATACGCAGTATTTT	CASSPGQGRGTDTQYF	many	TRBJ2-3	TRBV27	TRBD1
TGCAGCCCACTTAGCGGGCTCACAGATACGCAGTATTTT	CSPLSGLTDTQYF	NA	TRBJ2-3	TRBV20-1	TRBD2
TGTGCCAGTGGGGGACAGGCAACCTACGAGCAGTACTTC	CASGGQATYEQYF	many	TRBJ2-7	TRBV6-6	TRBD1
TGTGCCAGCAGCCCCGCCCGGGGACAGTCCCTTCAGCCCCAGCATTTT	CASSPARGQSLQPQHF	NA	TRBJ1-5	TRBV5-5	TRBD1
TGTGCCAGCAGACATACTAGCGGATCTTACAATGAGCAGTTCTTC	CASRHTSGSYNEQFF	few	TRBJ2-1	TRBV6-1	TRBD2
TGTGCCAGCAGCTTGCCGCTAAGGGGCTACACCTTC	CASSLPLRGYTF	few	TRBJ1-2	TRBV5-6	NA
TGTGCCAGCTCATGGACTCCGGGACGACGGCCCTACGAGCAGTACTTC	CASSWTPGRRPYEQYF	few	TRBJ2-7	TRBV18	NA
TGTGCCAGCAAACAGGCTTCCCCCGAGCAGTACTTC	CASKQASPEQYF	many	TRBJ2-7	TRBV12-3/TRBV12-4	NA
TGTGCCAGCAGTCCTATAGGACGCAATCAGCCCCAGCATTTT	CASSPIGRNQPQHF	few	TRBJ1-5	TRBV6-1	NA
TGTGCCAGCAGCGCTTCCGGGGCAATCCAGTACTTC	CASSASGAIQYF	many	TRBJ2-4	TRBV7-2	NA
TGTGCCAGCAGCCAGCCGTCGACAGGGGGGGAGACCCAGTACTTC	CASSQPSTGGETQYF	many	TRBJ2-5	TRBV4-2	TRBD1
TGTGCCAGCAGTTTCCTGGCCGGGACTTCGAACACTGAAGCTTTCTTT	CASSFLAGTSNTEAFF	many	TRBJ1-1	TRBV6-5	NA
TGTGCCAGCAGTTTGGCCACCGCGAACTATGGCTACACCTTC	CASSLATANYGYTF	NA	TRBJ1-2	TRBV12-3/TRBV12-4	NA
TGTGCCAGCAGCCAGGGGGGCTTGAACACTGAAGCTTTCTTT	CASSQGGLNTEAFF	few	TRBJ1-1	TRBV28	TRBD1
TGCAGTGCTTTGGGGGGGTGGGAGACCCAGTACTTC	CSALGGWETQYF	many	TRBJ2-5	TRBV20-1	TRBD2
TGTGCCAGCAGCTATAGAACTAGCGGGGGGGCAGATACGCAGTATTTT	CASSYRTSGGADTQYF	few	TRBJ2-3	TRBV7-2	TRBD2
TGTGCCAGCAGTTACGGGGGGGGTGGTAATTCACCCCTCCACTTT	CASSYGGGGNSPLHF	few	TRBJ1-6	TRBV6-5	NA
TGTGCCAGCAACTCCGGGACTAGCGGCTACAATGAGCAGTTCTTC	CASNSGTSGYNEQFF	NA	TRBJ2-1	TRBV6-1	TRBD2
TGCGCCAGCAGCTTGGACGCGGGAACGAACACCGGGGAGCTGTTTTTT	CASSLDAGTNTGELFF	many	TRBJ2-2	TRBV5-1	NA
TGCAGTGCGGCGGGACTAGTTGACCTGGGGCAGTTCTTC	CSAAGLVDLGQFF	many	TRBJ2-1	TRBV20-1	TRBD2
TGCAGTGCTTTCGAGGGGGCCTTGGTAGAGGCTTTCTTT	CSAFEGALVEAFF	many	TRBJ1-1	TRBV20-1	TRBD1
TGTGCCAGCAGTCTAAACCGAGATACGCAGTATTTT	CASSLNRDTQYF	many	TRBJ2-3	TRBV7-3	NA
TGTGCCAGCAGCGAAGGACTGCGTAATGAAAAACTGTTTTTT	CASSEGLRNEKLFF	NA	TRBJ1-4	TRBV7-9	NA
TGCGCCAGCAGCCTGGACAGGGCTTCCTACGAGCAGTACTTC	CASSLDRASYEQYF	many	TRBJ2-7	TRBV5-1	TRBD1
TGTGCCAGCAGTCGAATTCGACAGGGGGCGAACACCGGGGAGCTGTTTTTT	CASSRIRQGANTGELFF	NA	TRBJ2-2	TRBV3-1	TRBD1